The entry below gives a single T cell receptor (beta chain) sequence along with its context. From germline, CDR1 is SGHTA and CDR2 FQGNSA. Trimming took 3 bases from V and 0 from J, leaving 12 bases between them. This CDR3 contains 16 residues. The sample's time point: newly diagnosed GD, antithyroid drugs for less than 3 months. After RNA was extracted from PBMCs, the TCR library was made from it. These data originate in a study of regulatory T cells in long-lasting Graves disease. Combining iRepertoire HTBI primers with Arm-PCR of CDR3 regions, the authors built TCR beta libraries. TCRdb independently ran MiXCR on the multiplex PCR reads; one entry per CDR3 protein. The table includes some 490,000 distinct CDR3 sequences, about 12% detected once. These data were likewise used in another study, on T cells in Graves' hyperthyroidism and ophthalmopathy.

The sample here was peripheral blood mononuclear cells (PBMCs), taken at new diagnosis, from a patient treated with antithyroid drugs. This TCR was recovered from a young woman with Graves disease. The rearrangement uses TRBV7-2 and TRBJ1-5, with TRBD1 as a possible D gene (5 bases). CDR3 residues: CASSLGRGSSNQPQHF. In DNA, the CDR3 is TGTGCCAGCAGCTTGGGACGGGGGAGTAGCAATCAGCCCCAGCATTTT.